These T cell receptor beta chains were read from a single sample in a study of blood T cell repertoires in COVID-19. Produced via immunoSEQ multiplex PCR; TCRdb's table is partial and in-frame only. The table includes approximately 83,000 clones, approximately 80% detected once. Source material: peripheral blood. These TCRs come from a man aged 45-60 years with acute or convalescent COVID-19. Both conserved end residues are part of each CDR3. The D gene is left open where the match is weak. Expanded clones get a size class; other rows say once, few or many, or leave the size out.

j_gene	abundance	d_gene	v_gene	len	CDR3nt	CDR3aa
TRBJ2-7	NA	TRBD1	TRBV5-4	13	TGTGCCAGCAGCTACACAGGGGGCCGCGAGCAGTACTTC	CASSYTGGREQYF
TRBJ1-2	NA	NA	TRBV10-2	13	TGCGCCAGCAGTTCCAGGGGCATCGAGGGCTACACCTTC	CASSSRGIEGYTF
TRBJ2-1	NA	TRBD1	TRBV19	13	TGTGCCAGTAGGACAGGGGTGGGCAATGAGCAGTTCTTC	CASRTGVGNEQFF
TRBJ2-2	NA	TRBD2	TRBV18	17	TGTGCCAGCTCACCACAACCCAGCGGGGTCGTGGGCGGGGAGCTGTTTTTT	CASSPQPSGVVGGELFF
TRBJ2-2	NA	NA	TRBV30	18	TGTGCCTGGAGTGTACGCGTAAGGGGAAGTACGAACACCGGGGAGCTGTTTTTT	CAWSVRVRGSTNTGELFF
TRBJ1-2	NA	NA	TRBV6-5	15	TGTGCCAGCAGTTACCGAAAGAGCGGGGTATATGGCTACACCTTC	CASSYRKSGVYGYTF
TRBJ2-7	once	TRBD1	TRBV3-1/TRBV3-2	15	TGTGCCAGCAGCCAGGGACAGGGGAGGTCCGACGAGCAGTACTTC	CASSQGQGRSDEQYF
TRBJ2-5	NA	NA	TRBV7-9	15	TGTGCCAGCAGCGCGAGCAGTGCAGGGTGGGAGACCCAGTACTTC	CASSASSAGWETQYF
TRBJ2-5	NA	TRBD1	TRBV10-1	14	TGCGCCAGCAGTGATGGGGGGACAGGAGAGACCCAGTACTTC	CASSDGGTGETQYF
TRBJ2-7	NA	TRBD2	TRBV28	15	TGTGCCAGCAGTTCCCTGAGGGCGGGAGGCTACGAGCAGTACTTC	CASSSLRAGGYEQYF
TRBJ2-7	NA	TRBD2	TRBV5-1	18	TGCGCCAGCAGCTTGGCCCTAAGACTAGCGGGTTCCTCCTACGAGCAGTACTTC	CASSLALRLAGSSYEQYF
TRBJ2-5	NA	TRBD1	TRBV10-3	13	TGTGCCATCAACCCAGGGGGACAAGAGACCCAGTACTTC	CAINPGGQETQYF
TRBJ2-1	once	TRBD2	TRBV12-5	16	TGTGCTAGTGGGCCCGATGGAGCGGGGGGCCGCAATGAGCAGTTCTTC	CASGPDGAGGRNEQFF
TRBJ1-2	NA	TRBD1	TRBV4-2	15	TGTGCCAGCAGCCAAGTAGGTCAGGGGGCGAGTGGCTACACCTTC	CASSQVGQGASGYTF
TRBJ1-3	NA	NA	TRBV28	14	TGTGCCAGCAGTTTTCCTCCCCCTGGAAACACCATATATTTT	CASSFPPPGNTIYF
TRBJ1-1	NA	TRBD1	TRBV30	13	TGTGCCTGGATAGGGACAGGGGGAACTGAAGCTTTCTTT	CAWIGTGGTEAFF
TRBJ1-5	NA	TRBD1	TRBV4-1	15	TGCGCCAGCAGCCAAACCGGGACAGGGGTTCAGCCCCAGCATTTT	CASSQTGTGVQPQHF
TRBJ2-3	NA	NA	TRBV5-1	14	TGCGCCAGCAGTTCAACCCAGGGGACAGATACGCAGTATTTT	CASSSTQGTDTQYF
TRBJ2-7	few	TRBD2	TRBV15	16	TGTGCCACCAGCAGACCCTTTACTAGCGCGGCCTACGAGCAGTACTTC	CATSRPFTSAAYEQYF
TRBJ1-2	NA	TRBD1	TRBV7-8	14	TGTGCCAGCAGCTTGGGGACAGGGGGCGGTGGCTACACCTTC	CASSLGTGGGGYTF
TRBJ2-7	once	NA	TRBV12-3/TRBV12-4	13	TGTGCCAGCCGCTTTTCCGGGGGATCCGAGCAGTACTTC	CASRFSGGSEQYF
TRBJ2-2	NA	NA	TRBV12-3/TRBV12-4	13	TGTGCCAGCATCCTACTGAACACCGGGGAGCTGTTTTTT	CASILLNTGELFF
TRBJ2-7	NA	TRBD1	TRBV7-2	15	TGTGCCAGCAGCTTAGGGGGGACAGACACCTACGAGCAGTACTTC	CASSLGGTDTYEQYF
TRBJ2-7	NA	TRBD1	TRBV4-1	15	TGCGCCAGCAGCCAAGGCTTCGGACAGGGCTACGAGCAGTACTTC	CASSQGFGQGYEQYF
TRBJ2-2	NA	TRBD1	TRBV5-1	15	TGCGCCAGCAGCTTACCGGGACAGGGGACCGGGGAGCTGTTTTTT	CASSLPGQGTGELFF
TRBJ2-5	NA	TRBD2	TRBV7-2	15	TGTGCCAGCAGCTTAGCGCCGACTAGCGGGGAGACCCAGTACTTC	CASSLAPTSGETQYF
TRBJ2-5	NA	TRBD2	TRBV3-1/TRBV3-2	15	TGTGCCAGCAGCCAAGGGGAGGGGTGGCGAGAGACCCAGTACTTC	CASSQGEGWRETQYF
TRBJ1-2	once	TRBD1	TRBV7-9	13	TGTGCCAGCAGCTTAGGGACAGGGCCCGGCTACACCTTC	CASSLGTGPGYTF
TRBJ1-4	NA	TRBD1	TRBV7-9	16	TGTGCCAGCAGACCCGGGACAGGGGGCGTCGGTGAAAAACTGTTTTTT	CASRPGTGGVGEKLFF
TRBJ2-1	NA	TRBD2	TRBV27	14	TGTGCCAGCAGTCCGAGCGGGAGTTCGGGTGAGCAGTTCTTC	CASSPSGSSGEQFF
TRBJ1-1	few	NA	TRBV18	15	TGTGCCAGCTCACCACCCGAGGGGGTTTACACTGAAGCTTTCTTT	CASSPPEGVYTEAFF
TRBJ2-7	NA	NA	TRBV28	12	TGTGCCAGCACTCCAGGGACCTACGAGCAGTACTTC	CASTPGTYEQYF
TRBJ2-7	NA	NA	TRBV5-4	14	TGTGCCAGCAGCGCCGACTACTATACCTACGAGCAGTACTTC	CASSADYYTYEQYF